This T cell receptor beta chain was recovered during a study of T cell changes during pregnancy in multiple sclerosis. The data were produced by immunoSEQ multiplex PCR, yet TCRdb's version contains in-frame clones alone and is incomplete. The profile shows tens of thousands of clones, roughly nine tenths of them singletons. CDR3 size: 14 residues. Germline loops: CDR1 SGHTA, CDR2 FQGNSA. Deletions cut 2 bases from V and 7 bases from J, with 14 bases between. Sequences were derived from CD4+ T cells from peripheral blood mononuclear cells, sampled in the third trimester of pregnancy. The receptor comes from a female donor in good health, enrolled as a control in a pregnancy study. The chain uses TRBV7-2 and TRBJ1-2; perhaps TRBD1 as D (6 bases). The CDR3 coding sequence is TGTGCCAGCAGCTTAAGTAGGCAGGGGTTTGGCTACACCTTC. The encoded protein is CASSLSRQGFGYTF.